The 25 T cell receptor beta chains below were found in one sample sequenced in a study of blood T cell repertoires in COVID-19. Clones were sequenced by immunoSEQ multiplex PCR, and TCRdb holds only the in-frame ones, with some missing. The table records approximately 440,000 clones, 80% to 95% of them present only once. The sequencing sample was made of PBMCs or T cells enriched from blood (not recorded which). These receptor sequences come from a man younger than 30 who had recovered from COVID-19.

The V gene is TRBV15, the J gene TRBJ1-2; TRBD1 matches at 10 bases. Unmatched junction bases numbered 7, after V lost 5 bases and J lost 4 bases. The CDR3 is 15 residues long. Germline-derived CDR1 and CDR2 are LNHNV and YYDKDF (reference sequence). CDR3: CATSGETGGGYGYTF. The CDR3 DNA is TGTGCCACCAGCGGGGAGACAGGGGGCGGCTATGGCTACACCTTC.

This chain uses TRBV11-2 with TRBJ1-2, with D hard to call. Germline CDR1 and CDR2: SGHAT and FQNNGV. This CDR3 spans 13 amino acids. V lost 5 bases to trimming and J lost 4 bases, with 11 bases between them. The CDR3 sequence is CASSPNGRYGYTF. CDR3 nucleotides: TGTGCCAGCAGCCCCAATGGGCGCTATGGCTACACCTTC.

The chain links TRBV19 to TRBJ1-1, with a possible D match to TRBD1 (6 bases). CDR3 length: 14 amino acids. The germline V gene encodes CDR1 LNHDA and CDR2 SQIVND (reference sequence). The germline V and J ends were trimmed by 5 bases and 4 bases, with 14 bases remaining between them. CDR3 bases: TGTGCCAGTAGTGAGGGGGACCTGAGCACTGAAGCTTTCTTT. Its translation: CASSEGDLSTEAFF.

This clone was picked up one time. The genes are TRBV7-9 and TRBJ2-5; D is possibly TRBD2 (6 bases). The CDR3 length is 13 residues. Per the germline V gene, CDR1 is SEHNR and CDR2 is FQNEAQ (reference sequence). V was trimmed by 4 bases and J by 5 bases, leaving 11 bases between them. DNA for the CDR3: TGTGCCAGCAGCTCCTTAGGAGGGGAGACCCAGTACTTC. It codes for CASSSLGGETQYF.

The J gene is TRBJ2-7, the V gene TRBV6-5; D possibly corresponds to TRBD2 (6 bases). The V and J ends lost 6 bases and 0 bases respectively, with 12 bases between them. Germline V gene data show CDR1 as MNHEY and CDR2 as SVGAGI. CDR3 size: 14 residues. The CDR3 loop reads CASRNRDSSYEQYF. As DNA, the CDR3 is TGTGCCAGCAGAAACCGGGACTCCTCCTACGAGCAGTACTTC.

This chain joins TRBV6-1 and TRBJ2-5; D ambiguous. V lost 1 base, J lost 0 bases, and 9 bases lay in between. Germline values: CDR1 MNHNS, CDR2 SASEGT. The length of the CDR3 is 15 residues. CDR3 DNA sequence: TGTGCCAGCAGTGAAGGACTTAGATACCAAGAGACCCAGTACTTC. Its protein is CASSEGLRYQETQYF.

CDR3 in amino acids: CASSYQAGYNEQFF. CDR3 coding DNA: TGTGCCAGCAGCTACCAAGCGGGTTACAATGAGCAGTTCTTC. The chain recombines TRBV28 with TRBJ2-1; D is possibly TRBD2 (6 bases). Per the germline V gene, CDR1 is MDHEN and CDR2 is SYDVKM. V was shortened by 6 bases and J by 4 bases, with 13 bases between the two germline ends. CDR3 length: 14 residues.

The V gene is TRBV2, the J gene TRBJ2-5; 8 bases agree with TRBD2. V lost 1 base, J lost 4 bases, and 5 bases stayed unmatched. The germline V gene has CDR1 SNHLY and CDR2 FYNNEI. The CDR3 loop spans 15 amino acids. The CDR3 region has the DNA TGTGCCAGCAGTGAAGGTAGCGGGGTTGTAGAGACCCAGTACTTC. This codes for CASSEGSGVVETQYF.

The V gene is TRBV5-1, the J gene TRBJ2-7, with a weak D call TRBD2 (6 bases). V was shortened by 0 bases and J by 0 bases, with 25 bases between the two germline ends. The CDR3 consists of 20 residues. CDR1 and CDR2 (germline): SGHRS, YFSETQ. The CDR3 DNA reads TGCGCCAGCAGCTTGGCCAAGTTCGGGGGATCGGTATCTGGCTCCTACGAGCAGTACTTC. Protein product: CASSLAKFGGSVSGSYEQYF.

The CDR3 DNA follows: TGCAGCGTTCTCGGAGGGCAGGGAAACACCATATATTTT. Protein: CSVLGGQGNTIYF. The chain recombines TRBV29-1 with TRBJ1-3; D is uncertain. The CDR3 length is 13 residues. In germline, CDR1 is SQVTM, CDR2 ANQGSEA. Trimming pared 5 bases from V and 4 bases from J, leaving 12 bases between.

This rearrangement joins TRBV11-2 to TRBJ2-7; 10 bases are shared with TRBD2. Looked up from germline, CDR1 is SGHAT and CDR2 is FQNNGV. After removal of 5 bases from V and 0 bases from J, the junction contained 4 bases not matched to a gene. The CDR3 loop spans 15 amino acids. CDR3 bases: TGTGCCAGCAGCCCTTCTAGCGGGGGCTCCTACGAGCAGTACTTC. Residues: CASSPSSGGSYEQYF.

This clone has only a few counts. CDR3 sequence (DNA): TGTGCCAGCAGTGAAGGCCAGGAGGGCTCAAAAGGGCAGCCCCAGCATTTT. Translated, it gives CASSEGQEGSKGQPQHF. This chain uses TRBV2 with TRBJ1-5; no firm D call. CDR1 is SNHLY and CDR2 is FYNNEI in the germline V gene. The CDR3 is 17 amino acids. V dropped 1 base and J dropped 7 bases, with 20 bases sitting between them.

The V call is TRBV2, the J call TRBJ2-2, with a weak D call TRBD1 (6 bases). The germline V gene has CDR1 SNHLY and CDR2 FYNNEI. There are 16 residues in the CDR3. Trimming removed 2 bases at V and 4 bases at J, with 14 bases between. CDR3 DNA: TGTGCCAGCAGTGAAACTAGGTCAGGGGCCACCGGGGAGCTGTTTTTT. Translation: CASSETRSGATGELFF.

The chain combines TRBV13 with TRBJ1-2; D might be TRBD1 (6 bases). Deletions cut 8 bases from V and 4 bases from J, with 17 bases between. CDR1 and CDR2 (germline): PRHDT, FYEKMQ (reference sequence). The CDR3 contains 14 residues. The CDR3 spells CASFVDRGGYGYTF. In DNA form, the CDR3 reads TGTGCCAGCTTCGTTGACAGAGGGGGCTATGGCTACACCTTC.

This chain's CDR3 is CASSMTLRGASSGANVLTF. The DNA of the CDR3 is TGTGCCAGCAGCATGACCCTCCGGGGGGCAAGCTCTGGGGCCAACGTCCTGACTTTC. The chain has TRBV5-5 and TRBJ2-6; tentatively, D is TRBD2 (7 bases). V lost 4 bases and J lost 0, with 20 bases in between. Germline-derived CDR1 and CDR2 are SGHKS and YYEKEE (reference sequence). CDR3 length: 19 residues. The full variable domain, in which reference TRBV5-5 and TRBJ2-6 provide the parts outside the CDR3, is DAGVTQSPTHLIKTRGQQVTLRCSPISGHKSVSWYQQVLGQGPQFIFQYYEKEERGRGNFPDRFSARQFPNYSSELNVNALLLGDSALYLCASSMTLRGASSGANVLTFGAGSRLTVL.

The rearrangement links TRBV28 to TRBJ2-7; 7 bases are a match to TRBD2. With V trimmed by 8 bases and J by 6 bases, 4 bases remained unmatched. The germline gives CDR1 MDHEN, CDR2 SYDVKM. CDR3 length: 11 amino acids. CDR3 coding DNA: TGTGCCAGCCCGCGGGGGTCCGAGCAGTACTTC. Translated, it gives CASPRGSEQYF.

The rearrangement joins TRBV5-4 to TRBJ2-1; D possibly corresponds to TRBD2 (6 bases). The CDR3 contains 13 residues. Trimming cost V 4 bases and J 6 bases, with 11 bases left between them. Germline V lookup: CDR1 SGHNT, CDR2 YYREEE (reference sequence). CDR3 sequence: CASSPGTSNEQFF. The CDR3 coding sequence is TGTGCCAGCAGCCCCGGGACTTCCAATGAGCAGTTCTTC.

This clone occurred once. The chain has TRBV18 and TRBJ1-2; 9 positions agree with TRBD1. The CDR3 has 15 residues. V shed 3 bases, J shed 2 bases, and the junction held 4 bases outside the gene matches. The germline CDR1 and CDR2 sequences are KGHSH and LQKENI. Here the CDR3 DNA reads TGTGCCAGCTCACCTCTCGACAGGGGGAACTATGGCTACACCTTC. As protein: CASSPLDRGNYGYTF.

This chain uses TRBV15 with TRBJ2-2, with D maybe TRBD2 (5 bases). Germline V gene data show CDR1 as LNHNV and CDR2 as YYDKDF (reference sequence). This CDR3 contains 17 residues. V was shortened by 0 bases and J by 0 bases, with 11 bases between the two germline ends. The CDR3 spells CATSRDLLESNTGELFF. The CDR3 nucleotides are TGTGCCACCAGCAGAGATCTACTAGAGTCGAACACCGGGGAGCTGTTTTTT.

Comments on this clone: Other DNA sequences in this specimen translate into the identical CDR3. The chain joins TRBV7-3 to TRBJ1-5; D is ambiguous. V dropped 0 bases and J dropped 3 bases, with 9 bases sitting between them. Germline V gives CDR1 SGHTA, CDR2 FQGTGA. CDR3 length equals 15 residues. CDR3 in DNA: TGTGCCAGCAGCTTAACCGGAGGACCCAATCAGCCCCAGCATTTT. Encoded protein: CASSLTGGPNQPQHF. Full variable domain (rest looked up from reference TRBV7-3 and TRBJ1-5): GAGVSQTPSNKVTEKGKYVELRCDPISGHTALYWYRQSLGQGPEFLIYFQGTGAADDSGLPNDRFFAVRPEGSVSTLKIQRTERGDSAVYLCASSLTGGPNQPQHFGDGTRLSIL.

The chain couples TRBV29-1 to TRBJ1-2; D possibly corresponds to TRBD1 (6 bases). The V end was cut by 6 bases, the J end by 8 bases, with 19 bases between. The CDR3 runs 13 residues. Germline V gene lookup returns CDR1 SQVTM and CDR2 ANQGSEA. The CDR3 here is CSVGKQGERGYTF. The CDR3 DNA reads TGCAGCGTCGGGAAACAGGGAGAGAGGGGCTACACCTTC.

The chain is built from TRBV23-1 and TRBJ1-1, with 8 bases aligning to TRBD1. TRBV23-1 is flagged as an ORF with uncertain function. J gave up 4 bases and V 2 bases, and 9 bases lay outside the gene matches. This CDR3 is built from 16 residues. The DNA for the CDR3 is TGCGCCAGCAGTCAAAAGGCAGGGGGCATCAGCACTGAAGCTTTCTTT. It encodes CASSQKAGGISTEAFF.

This clone occurred a few times. J is TRBJ2-1 and V is TRBV10-3, with 10 nucleotides matching TRBD2. Losses at the gene ends were 6 bases for V and 6 bases for J; bases not matched to a gene: 5. The CDR3 loop spans 14 amino acids. Germline CDR1 is ENHRY and CDR2 is SYGVKD. In nucleotides, the CDR3 is TGTGCCATCAGGGGGACTAGCGATGGCAATGAGCAGTTCTTC. This translates into CAIRGTSDGNEQFF.

This sequence joins TRBV28 and TRBJ1-1, with no clear D. V was pared by 6 bases and J by 5 bases, with 19 bases between. CDR1 MDHEN and CDR2 SYDVKM come from the germline V gene. CDR3 size: 15 residues. CDR3 sequence reads: CASRSLEGIRTEAFF. The CDR3 DNA sequence: TGTGCCAGCAGATCTTTAGAAGGAATCAGGACTGAAGCTTTCTTT.

The chain uses TRBV6-1 and TRBJ1-4; D is possibly TRBD1 (6 bases). Germline assignment: CDR1 MNHNS and CDR2 SASEGT. Trimming removed 1 base at V and 12 bases at J, with 21 bases between. The CDR3 is 16 residues long. The chain's CDR3 is CASSEETINRVGELFF. The CDR3 nucleotides are TGTGCCAGCAGTGAAGAGACGATTAACAGGGTAGGGGAACTGTTTTTT.